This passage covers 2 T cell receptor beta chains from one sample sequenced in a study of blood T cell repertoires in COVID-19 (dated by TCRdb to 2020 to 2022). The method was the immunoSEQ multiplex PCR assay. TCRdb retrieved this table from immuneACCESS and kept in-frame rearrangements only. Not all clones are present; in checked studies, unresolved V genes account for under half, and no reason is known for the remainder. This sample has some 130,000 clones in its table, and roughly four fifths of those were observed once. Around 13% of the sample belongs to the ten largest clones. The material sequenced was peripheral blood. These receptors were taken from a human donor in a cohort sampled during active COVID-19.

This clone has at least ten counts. DNA for the CDR3: TGCAGCGCGACAGGGGGGACGACTACTGAAGCTTTCTTT. It translates to CSATGGTTTEAFF. The gene calls are TRBV29-1 and TRBJ1-1; 9 bases agree with TRBD1. CDR3 length equals 13 residues. V trimming: 7 bases; J trimming: 5 bases; junction bases outside the gene matches: 8. Germline V lookup: CDR1 SQVTM, CDR2 ANQGSEA.

The CDR3 protein is CASSVEIVGLARYEQYF. DNA of the CDR3: TGTGCCAGCAGCGTAGAAATCGTAGGGCTAGCCCGCTACGAGCAGTACTTC. V and J are TRBV9 and TRBJ2-7; a weak D match, TRBD2 (5 bases). This CDR3 is built from 17 residues. V lost 0 bases and J lost 3, with 19 bases in between. The germline V gene has CDR1 SGDLS and CDR2 YYNGEE.